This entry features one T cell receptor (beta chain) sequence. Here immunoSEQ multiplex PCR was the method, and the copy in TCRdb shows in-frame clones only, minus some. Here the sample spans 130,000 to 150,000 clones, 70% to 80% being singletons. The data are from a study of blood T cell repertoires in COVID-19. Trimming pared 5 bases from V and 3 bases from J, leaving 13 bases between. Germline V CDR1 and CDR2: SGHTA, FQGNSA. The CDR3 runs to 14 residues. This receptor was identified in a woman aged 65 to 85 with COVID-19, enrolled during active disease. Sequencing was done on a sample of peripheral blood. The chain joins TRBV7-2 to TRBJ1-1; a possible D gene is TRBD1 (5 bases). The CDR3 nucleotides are TGTGCCAGCAGCCGTCAGGGTCTTGACACTGAAGCTTTCTTT. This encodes CASSRQGLDTEAFF.